The 14 T cell receptor beta chains below all came from one sample that was sequenced in a study of T-cell reconstitution after alpha-beta-depleted transplantation in children. The TCRbeta library incorporated unique molecular identifiers. TCRdb passed the PCR reads through MiXCR, listing each CDR3 protein once. The data contain 450,000 to 600,000 distinct CDR3 sequences, about 31% of them seen just once; the ten biggest clones take up more than 2%. The source material was PBMCs from the stem cell graft donor, sampled from the stem cell graft. Receptors were obtained from a human donor who donated a stem cell graft to a child with aplastic anemia.

There are a few counts of this clonotype. V and J are TRBV12-3 or TRBV12-4 and TRBJ2-7; a possible D gene is TRBD2 (6 bases). This CDR3 spans 13 amino acids. Trimming left V 3 bases short and J 6 bases short, with 12 bases between. The CDR3 sequence is CASSLAGSSEQYF. The DNA for the CDR3 is TGTGCCAGCAGTTTGGCGGGGTCTAGCGAGCAGTACTTC.

The chain employs TRBV12-3 or TRBV12-4 and TRBJ1-1; a weak D match, TRBD1 (5 bases). The ends were cut back, 2 bases at V and 6 bases at J, with 13 bases in the middle. The CDR3 totals 14 residues. The CDR3: CASSLWGRAAEAFF. In nucleotides, the CDR3 is TGTGCCAGCAGTTTATGGGGACGGGCCGCTGAAGCTTTCTTT.

This clonotype was observed a handful of times. The J gene is TRBJ2-7, the V gene TRBV12-3 or TRBV12-4; the match to TRBD1 covers 8 bases. The CDR3 consists of 16 residues. V gave up 7 bases and J gave up 4 bases; unmatched junction bases: 15. The CDR3 nucleotides are TGTGCCAGCACCTCTCTCGGTGGACAGGGTGGTTACGAGCAGTACTTC. Protein: CASTSLGGQGGYEQYF.

This clonotype turned up a few times. The rearrangement uses TRBV20-1 and TRBJ1-5; tentatively, D is TRBD1 (6 bases). The CDR3 runs 14 residues. The V end was cut by 3 bases, the J end by 1 base, with 10 bases between. CDR1 is DFQATT and CDR2 is SNEGSKA in the germline V gene (reference sequence). Here the CDR3 reads CSASRQASNQPQHF. Here the CDR3 DNA reads TGCAGTGCTAGCCGACAGGCGAGCAATCAGCCCCAGCATTTT.

The chain recombines TRBV20-1 with TRBJ1-4; the match to TRBD1 covers 9 bases. In germline, CDR1 is DFQATT, CDR2 SNEGSKA (reference sequence). The V gene end was trimmed by 6 bases and the J gene end by 8 bases; junction bases not matched to a gene: 10. The CDR3 extends over 14 amino acids. The DNA of the CDR3 is TGCAGTGCAGATACCGGGACAGGGCAAGAAAAACTGTTTTTT. Encoded protein: CSADTGTGQEKLFF.

This clonotype showed up just a few times. The chain is built from TRBV25-1 and TRBJ1-3, with D hard to call. CDR1 and CDR2 (germline): MGHDK, SYGVNS. V was pared by 0 bases and J by 8 bases, with 17 bases between. There are 16 residues in the CDR3. For the CDR3, the DNA is TGTGCCAGCAGTGAATATGCCGGGAGAGCGTCGGACACCATATATTTT. This translates into CASSEYAGRASDTIYF.

The chain couples TRBV18 to TRBJ1-2, with D maybe TRBD1 (6 bases). CDR1 is KGHSH and CDR2 is LQKENI in the germline V gene. This CDR3 comprises 14 residues. V lost 3 bases to trimming and J lost 0 bases, with 8 bases between them. CDR3 bases: TGTGCCAGCTCACCGGACAGCCCTAACTATGGCTACACCTTC. Its translation is CASSPDSPNYGYTF.

This clonotype showed up just a few times. The chain recombines TRBV27 with TRBJ2-1; 14 bases line up with TRBD2. Trimming took 5 bases from V and 8 from J; bases not matched to a gene: 11. This CDR3 spans 17 amino acids. CDR1 is MNHEY, CDR2 SMNVEV, per germline (reference sequence). The CDR3 sequence is CASSPGTSGRSHDEQFF. The CDR3 region has the DNA TGTGCCAGCAGTCCAGGGACTAGCGGGAGATCGCACGATGAGCAGTTCTTC.

The chain uses TRBV4-1 and TRBJ2-1; 9 bases agree with TRBD2. Germline loops: CDR1 MGHRA, CDR2 YSYEKL. V trimming: 4 bases; J trimming: 9 bases; junction bases outside the gene matches: 10. The CDR3 totals 15 residues. CDR3 protein: CASSLLAGEGTEQFF. In DNA, the CDR3 is TGCGCCAGCAGCCTTTTAGCGGGAGAGGGGACTGAGCAGTTCTTC.

This clonotype was observed a handful of times. V and J are TRBV20-1 and TRBJ2-3, with 11 bases that match TRBD2. Germline loops: CDR1 DFQATT, CDR2 SNEGSKA (reference sequence). CDR3 length: 15 residues. CDR3 region: CSLISGTSGGDTQYF. DNA for the CDR3: TGCTCTTTGATTTCCGGGACTAGCGGTGGGGATACGCAGTATTTT.

This chain joins TRBV6-2 or TRBV6-3 and TRBJ2-4; possibly TRBD1 for D (5 bases). Germline V gene sequence: CDR1 MNHEY, CDR2 SVGEGT. The CDR3 length is 14 residues. V was trimmed by 3 bases and J by 12 bases, leaving 18 bases between them. The CDR3 reads CASSYEAGLLNQYF. DNA of the CDR3: TGTGCCAGCAGTTATGAGGCAGGGTTGTTGAATCAGTACTTC.

This clonotype has ten or more counts. The DNA for the CDR3 is TGTGCCAGCGGTTCCCCCGGAATATGGACTGAAGCTTTCTTT. It specifies CASGSPGIWTEAFF. The V gene is TRBV7-2, the J gene TRBJ1-1; D call uncertain. V lost 8 bases to trimming and J lost 5 bases, with 18 bases between them. This CDR3 comprises 14 residues. Germline V gene data show CDR1 as SGHTA and CDR2 as FQGNSA.

The V call is TRBV5-1, the J call TRBJ1-1; the D is unclear. CDR1 is SGHRS and CDR2 is YFSETQ in the germline V gene. V was shortened by 4 bases and J by 0 bases, with 10 bases between the two germline ends. This CDR3 contains 14 residues. The chain's CDR3 is CASSMTLMNTEAFF. The DNA for the CDR3 is TGCGCCAGCAGCATGACACTTATGAACACTGAAGCTTTCTTT.

This sequence joins TRBV5-6 and TRBJ2-7; D gene uncertain. Trimming left V 2 bases short and J 1 base short, with 7 bases between. The germline V gene encodes CDR1 SGHDT and CDR2 YYEEEE. The CDR3 extends over 13 amino acids. CDR3 sequence reads: CASSFTLSYEQYF. The CDR3 coding sequence is TGTGCCAGCAGCTTTACGCTTTCCTACGAGCAGTACTTC.